This TCR beta chain was found in a study of T cell responses to AZD1222 COVID-19 vaccine (dated by TCRdb to the early 2020s). For the wider study: AZD1222 recipients given second doses at about 4 weeks or at about 12 weeks were pooled, since spike-specific TCR depth and breadth were not found to differ between the two schedules. TCR sequencing was performed for fewer than 250 trial participants, of whom about 200 were given two doses of AZD1222 and some 25 were given two doses of MenACWY control vaccine. Trial participants were enrolled by age into subgroups of 18-55, 56-69 and 70-plus years, and roughly 160, 29 and 62 TCR-sequenced participants, respectively, were included in these subgroups. Overall study outcomes, separate from this receptor: In the small 56-69-year group, the increase in depth fell short of significance, most likely because of low power. A significant rise in spike-specific TCR breadth and depth was observed after two AZD1222 doses relative to day 0 and relative to MenACWY recipients. Because no samples from the day 14 peak response were available, repertoires could be characterized only after the peak T cell response. The vaccine-associated CD4 TCRs covered the entire spike protein, and the dominant responses fell in regions 160-218 and 743-854. Participants were mostly white British, with more females than males. The authors suggested clonal diversity may have been underestimated. Conclusions about previously exposed vaccinees are limited because only 5 or 6 AZD1222 recipients were SARS-CoV-2 seropositive at baseline. Nearly half of unique spike-specific TCRs reportedly recognized epitopes outside regions mutated in the B.1.351 and B.1.1.7 variants.

The CDR3 regions of human TCRbeta chains were analyzed by immunosequencing. In the paper's pipeline: TCRs in the repertoires were matched against a reference library of SARS-CoV-2-specific TCRs that had been generated with the MIRA antigen-specificity platform. Breadth meant the fraction of unique TCRs that were SARS-CoV-2-associated, whereas depth meant the fraction of total T cells that were SARS-CoV-2-associated. Using the MIRA data, each spike-specific TCR was assigned both to the spike region to which the TCR was reactive and to a CD4 or CD8 class. Log10-transformed breadth and depth values were compared by one-way ANOVA with Sidak's multiple comparisons tests. TCRdb re-hosts the immuneACCESS table, in-frame sequences only. Its copies lack some clones; in the studies checked, an unresolved V gene accounts for under half of them, and the cause for the rest is not known. V, J and clone size reflect that table, while D and trimming were determined from the DNA. The sample records tens of thousands of clones, over 60% of which are singletons. Together, the top ten hold about an eighth of the sample.

To note about this clone: Its cognate antigen has yet to be identified. Per-nucleotide qualities are absent, and no much larger clonotype sits a single base away.

Sequences LNHDA (CDR1) and SQIVND (CDR2) are obtained from the germline V gene (reference sequence). Deletion took 8 bases off V and 0 bases off J, with a span of 17 bases between the germline ends. The cysteine opens and the phenylalanine closes a CDR3 of 16 amino acids. CDR3 DNA is the only sequence kept; it has 48 bases, read in frame from the first base. The time point label on this specimen signifies: baseline before first vaccination. Vaccinee samples came from UK trials COV001 and COV002, including a single-blind randomized controlled phase 2/3 trial of AZD1222 (ChAdOx1 nCoV-19) in healthy adults. Trial participant PBMC samples were collected at day 0 and day 28 after the second dose for TCRbeta chain sequencing.

The V gene is TRBV19 and the J gene is TRBJ1-3, with TRBD1 as a weak D call on 5 bases. The TCR comes from an adult in good health. The starting material was peripheral blood, obtained on day 0 of AZD1222 vaccination. The CDR3 here reads CASEGGRAISGNTIYF. The nucleotide sequence reads as follows: TGTGCCAGTGAAGGTGGCAGGGCCATCTCTGGAAACACCATATATTTT.